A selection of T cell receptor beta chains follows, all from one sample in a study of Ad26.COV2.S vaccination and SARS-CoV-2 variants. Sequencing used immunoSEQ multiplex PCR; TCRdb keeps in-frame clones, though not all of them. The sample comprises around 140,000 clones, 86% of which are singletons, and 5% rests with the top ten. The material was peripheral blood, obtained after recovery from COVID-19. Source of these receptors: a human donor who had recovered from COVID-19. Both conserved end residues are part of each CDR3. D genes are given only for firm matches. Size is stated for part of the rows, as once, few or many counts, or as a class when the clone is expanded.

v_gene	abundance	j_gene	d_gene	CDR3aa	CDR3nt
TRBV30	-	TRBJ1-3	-	CAWNPSGNTIYF	TGTGCCTGGAACCCCTCTGGAAACACCATATATTTT
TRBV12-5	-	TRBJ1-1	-	CASDSRGGAFF	TGTGCTAGTGATTCGAGGGGGGGAGCTTTCTTT
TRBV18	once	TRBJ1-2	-	CASSPDRASSGYTF	TGTGCCAGCTCGCCCGACCGGGCCTCTTCAGGCTACACCTTC
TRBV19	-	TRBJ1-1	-	CASRSGEAFF	TGTGCCAGTAGATCGGGCGAAGCTTTCTTT
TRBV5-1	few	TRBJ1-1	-	CASVPGSSEAFF	TGCGCCAGTGTCCCTGGGTCATCCGAAGCTTTCTTT
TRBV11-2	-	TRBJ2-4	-	CASSLSRAKNIQYF	TGTGCCAGCAGCTTAAGCCGGGCCAAAAACATTCAGTACTTC
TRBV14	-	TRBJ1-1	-	CASSQVARTMNTEAFF	TGTGCCAGCAGCCAAGTGGCAAGGACTATGAACACTGAAGCTTTCTTT
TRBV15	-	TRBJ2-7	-	CATSRDTQGLSYEQYF	TGTGCCACCAGCAGAGATACACAGGGCTTATCCTACGAGCAGTACTTC
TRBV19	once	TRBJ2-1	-	CASLGAGYNEQFF	TGTGCCAGCCTTGGAGCAGGTTACAATGAGCAGTTCTTC
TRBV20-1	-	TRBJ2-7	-	CSASTGMAYEQYF	TGCAGTGCTAGTACAGGGATGGCCTACGAGCAGTACTTC
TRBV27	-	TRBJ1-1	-	CASSPPGDTEAFF	TGTGCCAGCAGTCCCCCGGGGGACACTGAAGCTTTCTTT
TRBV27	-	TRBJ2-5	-	CASSLEGNQETQYF	TGTGCCAGCAGTTTAGAGGGGAACCAAGAGACCCAGTACTTC
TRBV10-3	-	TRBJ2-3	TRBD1	CAIGTGTGRTDTQYF	TGTGCCATCGGAACCGGGACAGGGCGCACAGATACGCAGTATTTT
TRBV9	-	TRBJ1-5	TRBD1	CASSEGGQNNQPQHF	TGTGCCAGCAGCGAGGGGGGACAGAACAATCAGCCCCAGCATTTT
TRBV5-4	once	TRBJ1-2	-	CASSFWQGGSGYTF	TGTGCCAGCAGCTTTTGGCAGGGAGGCTCTGGCTACACCTTC
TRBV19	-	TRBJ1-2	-	CASTPAGIYGYTF	TGTGCCAGTACCCCCGCCGGGATTTATGGCTACACCTTC
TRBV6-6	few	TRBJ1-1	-	CASSYGGEAFF	TGTGCCAGCAGTTACGGGGGTGAAGCTTTCTTT
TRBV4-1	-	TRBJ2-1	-	CASSPRLGNEQFF	TGCGCCAGCAGCCCCCGACTAGGCAATGAGCAGTTCTTC
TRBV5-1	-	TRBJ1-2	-	CASSPEVGNYGYTF	TGCGCCAGCAGTCCCGAGGTCGGGAACTATGGCTACACCTTC
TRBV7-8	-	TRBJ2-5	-	CASSLSVGLKETQYF	TGTGCCAGCAGCTTATCGGTGGGGTTAAAAGAGACCCAGTACTTC
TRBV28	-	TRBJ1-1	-	CASTATVMNTEAFF	TGTGCCAGCACCGCGACGGTCATGAACACTGAAGCTTTCTTT
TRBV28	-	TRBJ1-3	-	CASSLSREGSGNTIYF	TGTGCCAGCAGTTTATCCAGGGAGGGCTCTGGAAACACCATATATTTT
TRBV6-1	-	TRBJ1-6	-	CASSEAENSPLHF	TGTGCCAGCAGTGAAGCAGAGAATTCACCCCTCCACTTT
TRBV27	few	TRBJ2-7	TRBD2	CASRGDYPFEQYF	TGTGCCAGCAGGGGGGACTACCCCTTCGAGCAGTACTTC
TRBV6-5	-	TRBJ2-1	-	CASSYSTYNEQFF	TGTGCCAGCAGTTACTCGACCTACAATGAGCAGTTCTTC
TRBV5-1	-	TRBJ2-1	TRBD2	CASSWTSGGNEQFF	TGCGCCAGCAGCTGGACTAGCGGGGGCAATGAGCAGTTCTTC
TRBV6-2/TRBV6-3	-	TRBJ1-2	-	CASSYSGRNYGYTF	TGTGCCAGCAGTTACTCGGGACGTAACTATGGCTACACCTTC
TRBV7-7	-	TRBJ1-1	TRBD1	CASSLETGTEAFF	TGTGCTAGCAGCTTAGAGACAGGGACTGAAGCTTTCTTT
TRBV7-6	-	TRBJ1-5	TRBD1	CASSLETGGLQPQHF	TGTGCCAGCAGCTTAGAGACAGGGGGCCTACAGCCCCAGCATTTT
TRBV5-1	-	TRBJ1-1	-	CASSSQANTEAFF	TGCGCCAGCAGCTCCCAGGCGAACACTGAAGCTTTCTTT
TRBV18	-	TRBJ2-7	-	CASSRQYEQYF	TGTGCCAGCTCACGTCAGTACGAGCAGTACTTC
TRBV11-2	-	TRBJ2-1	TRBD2	CASSLVASGGINEQFF	TGTGCCAGCAGCTTAGTGGCTAGCGGGGGGATCAATGAGCAGTTCTTC
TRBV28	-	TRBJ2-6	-	CASSFPNSGANVLTF	TGTGCCAGCAGTTTCCCCAACTCTGGGGCCAACGTCCTGACTTTC
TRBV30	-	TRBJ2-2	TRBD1	CAWSRTQGDTGELFF	TGTGCCTGGAGTCGTACACAGGGGGACACCGGGGAGCTGTTTTTT
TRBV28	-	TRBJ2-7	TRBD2	CASSAGGRTYEQYF	TGTGCCAGCAGTGCGGGGGGACGAACCTACGAGCAGTACTTC
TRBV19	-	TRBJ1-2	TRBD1	CASSSARTGVGNYGYTF	TGTGCCAGTAGTTCCGCCAGGACAGGGGTCGGGAACTATGGCTACACCTTC
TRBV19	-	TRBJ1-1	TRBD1	CASRQGAATEAFF	TGTGCCAGTAGACAGGGGGCTGCCACTGAAGCTTTCTTT
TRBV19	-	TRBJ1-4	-	CATRGATNEKLFF	TGTGCCACCCGAGGAGCAACTAATGAAAAACTGTTTTTT
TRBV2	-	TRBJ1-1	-	CASSLDTYTEAFF	TGTGCCAGCAGTTTGGACACATACACTGAAGCTTTCTTT
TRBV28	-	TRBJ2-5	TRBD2	CASMLFLAAKETQYF	TGTGCCAGCATGCTGTTTCTAGCGGCGAAAGAGACCCAGTACTTC
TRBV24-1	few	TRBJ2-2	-	CATSLGPGELFF	TGTGCCACCAGTCTAGGCCCCGGGGAGCTGTTTTTT
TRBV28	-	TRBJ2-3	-	CATRLRDTQYF	TGTGCCACCAGACTCCGAGATACGCAGTATTTT
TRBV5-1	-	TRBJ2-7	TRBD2	CASSVLAGESYEQYF	TGCGCCAGCAGCGTACTAGCGGGGGAATCCTACGAGCAGTACTTC
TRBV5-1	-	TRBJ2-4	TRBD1	CASSGGQGVDIQYF	TGCGCCAGCAGCGGCGGACAGGGGGTGGACATTCAGTACTTC
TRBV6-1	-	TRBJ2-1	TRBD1	CASSEPFRTGPRPYNEQFF	TGTGCCAGCAGTGAACCCTTTCGGACAGGTCCCCGTCCTTACAATGAGCAGTTCTTC
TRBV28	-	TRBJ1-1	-	CASSRSRESDTEAFF	TGTGCCAGCAGCCGTTCCCGAGAATCTGACACTGAAGCTTTCTTT
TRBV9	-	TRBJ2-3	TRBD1	CASSENRGVDTQYF	TGTGCCAGCAGCGAAAACAGGGGGGTAGATACGCAGTATTTT
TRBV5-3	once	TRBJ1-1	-	CARSSPRVGNTEAFF	TGTGCCAGAAGCTCGCCGAGGGTTGGAAACACTGAAGCTTTCTTT
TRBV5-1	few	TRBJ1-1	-	CASSLRPSGANTEAFF	TGCGCCAGCAGCTTGCGGCCCTCGGGGGCGAACACTGAAGCTTTCTTT
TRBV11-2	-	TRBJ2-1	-	CASSLDAGTHNEQFF	TGTGCCAGCAGCTTAGACGCGGGGACGCACAATGAGCAGTTCTTC
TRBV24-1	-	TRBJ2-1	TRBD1	CATSDPGTGWHNEQFF	TGTGCCACCAGTGACCCCGGGACAGGGTGGCACAATGAGCAGTTCTTC
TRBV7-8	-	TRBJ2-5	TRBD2	CASSYLVSGGAQTQYF	TGTGCCAGCAGCTACCTGGTTAGCGGGGGGGCGCAGACCCAGTACTTC
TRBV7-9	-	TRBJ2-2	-	CASSHPGVTGELFF	TGTGCCAGCAGCCACCCAGGTGTCACCGGGGAGCTGTTTTTT